One sample yielded the 25 T cell receptor beta chains listed below, sequenced in a study of cytomegalovirus exposure and HLA in healthy donors (dated by TCRdb to about 2017). The receptor library was made with the immunoSEQ multiplex PCR assay. For the multiplex PCR, a mixture combining 60 forward primers for TCR Vbeta segments and 13 reverse primers for TCR Jbeta segments was used. TCRdb provides this immuneACCESS table in a form limited to in-frame rearrangements. Some clones are lacking; in checked studies, under half of them reflect an unresolved V gene, and why the rest are absent is not known. This sample is represented by approximately 250,000 clones; about 85% of them were singletons. The ten most abundant clones make up 0.24% of the sample. Specimen: PBMCs. These receptors were obtained from a girl aged 2-10 years in good health and CMV-seronegative.

The V call is TRBV5-1, the J call TRBJ2-5; 9 bases fit TRBD2. J was trimmed by 0 bases and V by 1 base; bases with no gene match: 1. Germline CDR1 reads SGHRS; CDR2 reads YFSETQ. The CDR3 length is 15 residues. This CDR3 is CASSLSGGYQETQYF. Written as DNA, the CDR3 is TGCGCCAGCAGCTTGAGCGGGGGGTACCAAGAGACCCAGTACTTC.

V and J are TRBV2 and TRBJ2-5, with 15 bases aligning to TRBD2. The J call may be in error: the DNA end matches TRBJ2-7 better. The CDR3 runs to 16 residues. The germline V gene encodes CDR1 SNHLY and CDR2 FYNNEI. The CDR3 is CASTFGGTSGGYEQYF. The CDR3 DNA reads as TGTGCCAGCACGTTCGGAGGGACTAGCGGGGGGTACGAGCAGTACTTC.

The gene calls are TRBV29-1 and TRBJ1-5, with 12 bases identical to TRBD1. Germline lookup yields CDR1 SQVTM and CDR2 ANQGSEA. V dropped 7 bases and J dropped 6; count of bases not matched to a gene: 7. This CDR3 region has 14 residues. CDR3 in DNA: TGCAGCGGATGGGACAGGGGGCGAATTCAGCCCCAGCATTTT. Translating gives CSGWDRGRIQPQHF.

This chain connects TRBV5-1 to TRBJ2-7, with D possibly being TRBD1 (5 bases). The germline V and J ends were trimmed by 2 bases and 3 bases, with 9 bases remaining between them. The length of the CDR3 is 13 residues. Germline assignment: CDR1 SGHRS and CDR2 YFSETQ. In nucleotides, the CDR3 is TGCGCCAGCAGCTTAAGGACAAACTACGAGCAGTACTTC. It is translated as CASSLRTNYEQYF.

The J gene is TRBJ1-1, the V gene TRBV7-8, with D perhaps TRBD1 (6 bases). V was cut by 5 bases and J by 1 base, with 20 bases left in between. The CDR3 sequence is 17 residues long. Germline V lookup: CDR1 SGHVS, CDR2 FQNEAQ. The CDR3 loop is CASSLWGGGAENTEAFF. CDR3 sequence (DNA): TGTGCCAGCAGCCTCTGGGGTGGGGGCGCCGAGAACACTGAAGCTTTCTTT.

The CDR3 DNA follows: TGTGCCAGCGGACGGGAGACCGGTTGGCCCCAGCATTTT. Translation: CASGRETGWPQHF. The chain joins TRBV6-1 to TRBJ1-5; D not resolved. The germline V gene has CDR1 MNHNS and CDR2 SASEGT. Trimming removed 8 bases from V and 9 bases from J, with 17 bases in between. The CDR3 consists of 13 residues.

This clone turned up a few times. The V and J genes are TRBV7-9 and TRBJ1-5; D may be TRBD1 (6 bases). V was pared by 4 bases and J by 2 bases, with 6 bases between. From germline, CDR1 is SEHNR and CDR2 FQNEAQ (reference sequence). The CDR3 is made up of 13 amino acids. DNA of the CDR3: TGTGCCAGCAGCTACAGGGGCAATCAGCCCCAGCATTTT. The encoded protein is CASSYRGNQPQHF.

V and J are TRBV4-2 and TRBJ2-1, with 10 bases lining up with TRBD2. Trimming cost V 1 base and J 8 bases; bases outside gene matches: 5. The CDR3 is 15 residues long. Germline CDR1 and CDR2: LGHNA and YNFKEQ. The chain's CDR3 is CASSQAQRGGHEQFF. The CDR3 nucleotides are TGTGCCAGCAGCCAAGCTCAGCGGGGGGGCCATGAGCAGTTCTTC.

The V call is TRBV7-6, the J call TRBJ2-5; D unclear. Germline CDR1 is SGHVS and CDR2 is FNYEAQ. V shed 5 bases and J shed 2 bases, with 3 bases lying between them. This CDR3 region has 11 residues. CDR3 in DNA: TGTGCCAGCAGCCCACAAGAGACCCAGTACTTC. This translates into CASSPQETQYF. The full variable domain, completed using reference TRBV7-6 and TRBJ2-5, is GAGVSQSPRYKVTKRGQDVALRCDPISGHVSLYWYRQALGQGPEFLTYFNYEAQQDKSGLPNDRFSAERPEGSISTLTIQRTEQRDSAMYRCASSPQETQYFGPGTRLLVL.

This clone showed up just a few times. J is TRBJ2-1 and V is TRBV6-1; 13 nucleotides line up with TRBD2. With 4 bases clipped from V and 8 bases from J, the junction kept 5 bases outside the gene matches. Germline CDR1 MNHNS, CDR2 SASEGT. The CDR3 is made up of 15 amino acids. The DNA for the CDR3 is TGTGCCAGCAGTGTACTAGCGGGGGGGCCCGATGAGCAGTTCTTC. Its protein is CASSVLAGGPDEQFF.

This chain connects TRBV2 to TRBJ2-3; 7 bases fit TRBD2. V shed 2 bases and J 5 bases; nucleotides not matched to a gene: 10. The CDR3 extends over 16 amino acids. The germline V gene encodes CDR1 SNHLY and CDR2 FYNNEI. CDR3 in DNA: TGTGCCAGCAGTGAATTCGGCGGGAGACGGGTAGATACGCAGTATTTT. Its translation is CASSEFGGRRVDTQYF.

The V gene is TRBV2, the J gene TRBJ1-6; no clear D. Trimming cost V 0 bases and J 0 bases, with 15 bases left between them. This CDR3 comprises 19 residues. Germline CDR1 is SNHLY and CDR2 is FYNNEI. CDR3 region: CASSEAWAPVGSYNSPLHF. CDR3 DNA: TGTGCCAGCAGTGAAGCGTGGGCACCGGTCGGCTCCTATAATTCACCCCTCCACTTT.

The chain employs TRBV5-8 and TRBJ1-6; D is uncertain. The V gene's germline CDR1 is SGHTS and CDR2 YDEGEE. Trimming pared 2 bases from V and 0 bases from J, leaving 12 bases between. The CDR3 runs to 17 residues. The CDR3 DNA reads as TGTGCCAGCAGCTTAGCACAGCACAGCTCCTATAATTCACCCCTCCACTTT. The encoded protein is CASSLAQHSSYNSPLHF.

The rearrangement joins TRBV7-9 to TRBJ1-1, with 7 positions matching TRBD1. This CDR3 spans 14 amino acids. Trimming took 5 bases from V and 3 from J; bases not matched to a gene: 6. CDR1 SEHNR and CDR2 FQNEAQ come from the germline V gene (reference sequence). CDR3 bases: TGTGCCAGCAGCACCCAGGGGGTGGACACTGAAGCTTTCTTT. Amino acids: CASSTQGVDTEAFF.

This clone was counted once. The CDR3 region has the DNA TGTGCCAGCCCAGTGGAGCAGTTCTTC. This gives the protein CASPVEQFF. The chain has TRBV6-9 and TRBJ2-1, with unresolved D. Germline V gives CDR1 MNHGY, CDR2 SVAAGI. Trimming shortened V by 8 bases and J by 10 bases, and 6 bases separated the two germline ends. This CDR3 is built from 9 residues.

The rearrangement uses TRBV6-5 and TRBJ2-7; 10 nucleotides match TRBD2. The length of the CDR3 is 15 residues. The V gene end was trimmed by 4 bases and the J gene end by 0 bases; junction bases not matched to a gene: 3. The germline gives CDR1 MNHEY, CDR2 SVGAGI. The CDR3 DNA is TGTGCCAGCAGTTTGGTAGCGGGGGGCTCCTACGAGCAGTACTTC. This sequence encodes CASSLVAGGSYEQYF.

The rearrangement uses TRBV7-2 and TRBJ1-2; maybe TRBD1 (6 bases). This CDR3 spans 13 amino acids. V was pared by 0 bases and J by 8 bases, with 10 bases between. Germline-derived CDR1 and CDR2 are SGHTA and FQGNSA. The CDR3 region is CASSLATGYGYTF. CDR3 in DNA: TGTGCCAGCAGCTTAGCGACAGGATACGGCTACACCTTC.

This clone was counted between two and nine times. The chain links TRBV12-5 to TRBJ2-3; 8 nucleotides line up with TRBD2. This CDR3 contains 14 residues. Germline V CDR1 and CDR2: LGHNT, FRNRAP. The ends lost 6 bases at V and 2 bases at J; junction bases unmatched: 4. The CDR3 DNA follows: TGTGCTAGTGGGATGACTAGCGCCACAGATACGCAGTATTTT. Residues: CASGMTSATDTQYF.

The genes are TRBV30 and TRBJ1-5, with D maybe TRBD1 (5 bases). The CDR3 consists of 13 residues. Germline CDR1 and CDR2: GTSNPN and SVGIG (reference sequence). V lost 1 base, J lost 4 bases, and 8 bases lay in between. The CDR3 DNA sequence: TGTGCCTGGAGTGCCCAGGGAAATCAGCCCCAGCATTTT. It translates to CAWSAQGNQPQHF.

The V gene is TRBV18, the J gene TRBJ1-3, with D perhaps TRBD1 (5 bases). This CDR3 is built from 15 residues. Germline loops: CDR1 KGHSH, CDR2 LQKENI. The V end lost 4 bases, the J end lost 1 base, and 11 bases lay between the germline ends. The CDR3 region has the DNA TGTGCCAGCTCACAGATTCGGACATCTGGAAACACCATATATTTT. Translating it yields CASSQIRTSGNTIYF.

This chain connects TRBV19 to TRBJ1-4; tentative D call: TRBD1 (6 bases). The CDR3 length is 14 residues. Deletions cut 6 bases from V and 10 bases from J, with 18 bases between. Germline values: CDR1 LNHDA, CDR2 SQIVND (reference sequence). The CDR3 sequence is CASSDRDIRGKLFF. The CDR3 region has the DNA TGTGCCAGTAGCGACCGGGACATCAGAGGAAAACTGTTTTTT. Drawing the rest from reference TRBV19 and TRBJ1-4, the complete variable domain is DGGITQSPKYLFRKEGQNVTLSCEQNLNHDAMYWYRQDPGQGLRLIYYSQIVNDFQKGDIAEGYSVSREKKESFPLTVTSAQKNPTAFYLCASSDRDIRGKLFFGSGTQLSVL.

This clone has only one observation. The chain is built from TRBV30 and TRBJ1-5, with D tentatively TRBD1 (6 bases). The CDR3 is 18 amino acids. The V and J ends lost 1 base and 7 bases respectively, with 26 bases between them. The germline CDR1 and CDR2 sequences are GTSNPN and SVGIG (reference sequence). The CDR3 region has the DNA TGTGCCTGGAGTGCCACGAGAACGAACAGGGCCCCCGGCCAGCCCCAGCATTTT. Residues: CAWSATRTNRAPGQPQHF.

This clone was seen just once. This chain uses TRBV4-1 with TRBJ2-7; 8 nucleotides match TRBD2. The CDR3 contains 13 residues. The trim removed 2 bases at V and 6 bases at J, leaving 3 bases unmatched. Germline-derived CDR1 and CDR2 are MGHRA and YSYEKL. CDR3 nucleotides: TGCGCCAGCAGCCAAAAAGGACTAGCCGAGCAGTACTTC. Protein: CASSQKGLAEQYF.

This chain uses TRBV12-5 with TRBJ1-2; TRBD1 matches at 9 bases. V shed 5 bases and J 3 bases; nucleotides not matched to a gene: 28. Germline values: CDR1 LGHNT, CDR2 FRNRAP. CDR3 size: 22 residues. CDR3 bases: TGTGCTAGTGGTCTAAACAGAGCCGTGTTGGACAGGGGAAGGTTTCCCTACTATGGCTACACCTTC. It yields the protein CASGLNRAVLDRGRFPYYGYTF.

The V and J genes are TRBV6-1 and TRBJ2-7; TRBD1 might be the D (6 bases). The CDR3 length is 13 residues. CDR1 is MNHNS and CDR2 is SASEGT in the germline V gene. V dropped 6 bases and J dropped 2 bases, with 11 bases sitting between them. CDR3 in amino acids: CASRETGTYEQYF. For the CDR3, the DNA is TGTGCCAGCAGAGAGACAGGAACCTACGAGCAGTACTTC.